This is a list of T cell receptor beta chains from one sample in a study of blood T cell repertoires in COVID-19. Data came from immunoSEQ multiplex PCR; TCRdb stores just in-frame clones and leaves some out. Counted here are approximately 160,000 clones, around four fifths occurring once; the ten biggest clones make up 3.5% to 4%. What was sequenced was PBMCs or T cells enriched from blood (not recorded which). The receptors here all came from a woman between 45 and 60 years old in a cohort exposed to, infected with or recovered from COVID-19 (not recorded which). Both conserved end residues are part of each CDR3. A D gene is named only where the DNA matches it firmly. Size is stated for part of the rows, as once, few or many counts, or as a class when the clone is expanded.

d_call: TRBD1
j_call: TRBJ2-2
v_call: TRBV7-3
clone_size: .
cdr3_aa: CANSPTGANTGELFF
cdr3_nt: TGTGCCAACAGCCCGACAGGGGCGAACACCGGGGAGCTGTTTTTT

d_call: .
j_call: TRBJ1-5
v_call: TRBV6-5
clone_size: .
cdr3_aa: CASSLRVNQPQHF
cdr3_nt: TGTGCCAGCAGTTTGAGGGTGAATCAGCCCCAGCATTTT

d_call: .
j_call: TRBJ1-2
v_call: TRBV11-2
clone_size: .
cdr3_aa: CASRLGRGPTNYGYTF
cdr3_nt: TGTGCCAGCAGACTGGGCAGAGGGCCGACTAACTATGGCTACACCTTC

d_call: TRBD1
j_call: TRBJ1-2
v_call: TRBV20-1
clone_size: .
cdr3_aa: CSALGTGGYTF
cdr3_nt: TGCAGTGCACTTGGGACAGGGGGCTACACCTTC

d_call: TRBD1
j_call: TRBJ1-1
v_call: TRBV24-1
clone_size: .
cdr3_aa: CATSDPTGGNTEAFF
cdr3_nt: TGTGCCACCAGTGACCCGACAGGGGGAAACACTGAAGCTTTCTTT

d_call: .
j_call: TRBJ2-3
v_call: TRBV7-3
clone_size: .
cdr3_aa: CASSLDSRATSDTQYF
cdr3_nt: TGTGCCAGCAGCTTAGACAGTCGGGCAACCTCAGATACGCAGTATTTT

d_call: .
j_call: TRBJ1-1
v_call: TRBV12-3/TRBV12-4
clone_size: few
cdr3_aa: CASSLETGTEAFF
cdr3_nt: TGTGCCAGCAGTTTAGAGACGGGCACTGAAGCTTTCTTT

d_call: TRBD1
j_call: TRBJ2-2
v_call: TRBV3-1/TRBV3-2
clone_size: .
cdr3_aa: CASSRGQGALGELFF
cdr3_nt: TGTGCCAGCAGCCGGGGACAGGGGGCCCTCGGGGAGCTGTTTTTT

d_call: .
j_call: TRBJ1-5
v_call: TRBV6-2/TRBV6-3
clone_size: .
cdr3_aa: CASSQINQPQHF
cdr3_nt: TGTGCCAGCAGTCAGATAAATCAGCCCCAGCATTTT

d_call: .
j_call: TRBJ1-1
v_call: TRBV5-1
clone_size: .
cdr3_aa: CASSLNPGVDTEAFF
cdr3_nt: TGCGCCAGCAGCTTGAATCCAGGGGTAGACACTGAAGCTTTCTTT

d_call: .
j_call: TRBJ2-7
v_call: TRBV7-2
clone_size: .
cdr3_aa: CASSLEREYEQYF
cdr3_nt: TGTGCCAGCAGCTTAGAACGGGAGTACGAGCAGTACTTC

d_call: TRBD1
j_call: TRBJ2-5
v_call: TRBV20-1
clone_size: few
cdr3_aa: CSALRGETQYF
cdr3_nt: TGCAGTGCTCTCAGGGGGGAGACCCAGTACTTC

d_call: .
j_call: TRBJ1-2
v_call: TRBV5-4
clone_size: .
cdr3_aa: CASSLYPGLNGYTF
cdr3_nt: TGTGCCAGCAGCTTGTACCCAGGGTTGAATGGCTACACCTTC

d_call: .
j_call: TRBJ1-6
v_call: TRBV13
clone_size: .
cdr3_aa: CASSPRQDNSPLHF
cdr3_nt: TGTGCCAGCAGCCCCCGACAGGATAATTCACCCCTCCACTTT

d_call: .
j_call: TRBJ1-1
v_call: TRBV30
clone_size: .
cdr3_aa: CAWSTSGGTEAFF
cdr3_nt: TGTGCCTGGAGTACCTCGGGGGGCACTGAAGCTTTCTTT

d_call: .
j_call: TRBJ1-1
v_call: TRBV5-1
clone_size: .
cdr3_aa: CASSLGGLGTEAFF
cdr3_nt: TGCGCCAGCAGCTTGGGAGGGTTGGGGACTGAAGCTTTCTTT

d_call: TRBD1
j_call: TRBJ1-6
v_call: TRBV7-8
clone_size: .
cdr3_aa: CASSTGQGPPLHF
cdr3_nt: TGTGCCAGCAGCACTGGACAGGGTCCACCCCTCCACTTT

d_call: .
j_call: TRBJ2-1
v_call: TRBV18
clone_size: .
cdr3_aa: CASSRTEPDEQFF
cdr3_nt: TGTGCCAGCTCACGCACAGAGCCTGATGAGCAGTTCTTC

d_call: .
j_call: TRBJ2-7
v_call: TRBV5-6
clone_size: .
cdr3_aa: CASSRVTSYEQYF
cdr3_nt: TGTGCCAGCTCTCGGGTAACGTCCTACGAGCAGTACTTC

d_call: TRBD1
j_call: TRBJ1-5
v_call: TRBV20-1
clone_size: .
cdr3_aa: CSASVAGGGNQPQHF
cdr3_nt: TGCAGTGCTAGTGTGGCAGGGGGCGGCAATCAGCCCCAGCATTTT

d_call: .
j_call: TRBJ2-3
v_call: TRBV4-1
clone_size: .
cdr3_aa: CASSQIRTDTQYF
cdr3_nt: TGCGCCAGCAGCCAGATCAGGACAGATACGCAGTATTTT

d_call: TRBD2
j_call: TRBJ2-7
v_call: TRBV7-9
clone_size: .
cdr3_aa: CASSYLLAGPYEQYF
cdr3_nt: TGTGCCAGCAGCTACCTACTAGCGGGGCCTTACGAGCAGTACTTC

d_call: .
j_call: TRBJ2-1
v_call: TRBV11-3
clone_size: few
cdr3_aa: CASSLGRYNEQFF
cdr3_nt: TGTGCCAGCAGCTTGGGGCGGTACAATGAGCAGTTCTTC

d_call: TRBD1
j_call: TRBJ2-5
v_call: TRBV28
clone_size: .
cdr3_aa: CATVDWGQEYF
cdr3_nt: TGTGCCACCGTCGATTGGGGACAGGAGTACTTC

d_call: .
j_call: TRBJ2-2
v_call: TRBV11-2
clone_size: .
cdr3_aa: CASSLERTGELFF
cdr3_nt: TGTGCCAGCAGCTTAGAGAGAACCGGGGAGCTGTTTTTT

d_call: TRBD2
j_call: TRBJ2-7
v_call: TRBV3-1/TRBV3-2
clone_size: .
cdr3_aa: CASSLGTSGSFEQYF
cdr3_nt: TGTGCCAGCAGCCTGGGGACTAGCGGGAGCTTTGAGCAGTACTTC

d_call: TRBD1
j_call: TRBJ1-2
v_call: TRBV2
clone_size: .
cdr3_aa: CASSATGGGNYGYTF
cdr3_nt: TGTGCCAGCAGTGCTACAGGGGGCGGAAACTATGGCTACACCTTC

d_call: TRBD2
j_call: TRBJ2-5
v_call: TRBV6-5
clone_size: .
cdr3_aa: CASSSGGEGWETQYF
cdr3_nt: TGTGCCAGCAGTTCCGGAGGGGAGGGCTGGGAGACCCAGTACTTC

d_call: .
j_call: TRBJ2-4
v_call: TRBV11-2
clone_size: .
cdr3_aa: CASSLDPGLNIQYF
cdr3_nt: TGTGCCAGCAGCTTAGATCCAGGGTTGAACATTCAGTACTTC

d_call: TRBD2
j_call: TRBJ2-1
v_call: TRBV11-2
clone_size: .
cdr3_aa: CASSPVSGEALDEQFF
cdr3_nt: TGTGCCAGCAGCCCAGTTAGCGGGGAGGCGTTAGATGAGCAGTTCTTC

d_call: .
j_call: TRBJ1-6
v_call: TRBV7-9
clone_size: .
cdr3_aa: CASSLEGTGNSPLHF
cdr3_nt: TGTGCCAGCAGCTTAGAGGGGACTGGGAATTCACCCCTCCACTTT

d_call: TRBD1
j_call: TRBJ2-2
v_call: TRBV24-1
clone_size: .
cdr3_aa: CATPGTVGTGELFF
cdr3_nt: TGTGCCACCCCCGGGACAGTGGGGACCGGGGAGCTGTTTTTT

d_call: TRBD2
j_call: TRBJ2-7
v_call: TRBV4-3
clone_size: .
cdr3_aa: CASSQDMGGSYEQYF
cdr3_nt: TGCGCCAGCAGCCAAGATATGGGGGGGTCCTACGAGCAGTACTTC

d_call: TRBD1
j_call: TRBJ2-5
v_call: TRBV5-6
clone_size: .
cdr3_aa: CASSFGQGPEETQYF
cdr3_nt: TGTGCCAGCAGCTTCGGACAGGGGCCTGAAGAGACCCAGTACTTC

d_call: .
j_call: TRBJ2-7
v_call: TRBV11-2
clone_size: .
cdr3_aa: CASSLPGGYDEQYF
cdr3_nt: TGTGCCAGCAGCCTACCGGGGGGCTACGACGAGCAGTACTTC

d_call: .
j_call: TRBJ2-3
v_call: TRBV7-9
clone_size: .
cdr3_aa: CASSLVPPQAPDTQYF
cdr3_nt: TGTGCCAGCAGCTTAGTCCCACCCCAAGCCCCAGATACGCAGTATTTT

d_call: TRBD1
j_call: TRBJ1-6
v_call: TRBV19
clone_size: .
cdr3_aa: CASSMRDRGRNSPLHF
cdr3_nt: TGTGCCAGTAGTATGCGCGACAGGGGGAGAAATTCACCCCTCCACTTT

d_call: TRBD1
j_call: TRBJ1-2
v_call: TRBV3-1/TRBV3-2
clone_size: .
cdr3_aa: CASSHGDRSYGYTF
cdr3_nt: TGTGCCAGCAGCCATGGGGACAGGAGCTATGGCTACACCTTC

d_call: TRBD1
j_call: TRBJ2-4
v_call: TRBV5-6
clone_size: .
cdr3_aa: CASSGSDRANIQYF
cdr3_nt: TGTGCCAGCAGCGGATCGGACAGGGCGAACATTCAGTACTTC

d_call: .
j_call: TRBJ2-7
v_call: TRBV11-1
clone_size: .
cdr3_aa: CASSLTTSYEQYF
cdr3_nt: TGTGCCAGCAGCTTAACCACATCCTACGAGCAGTACTTC

d_call: .
j_call: TRBJ1-2
v_call: TRBV6-1
clone_size: .
cdr3_aa: CASSEFVGTGRNNYGYTF
cdr3_nt: TGTGCCAGCAGTGAATTTGTAGGAACAGGGAGAAATAACTATGGCTACACCTTC

d_call: TRBD1
j_call: TRBJ1-6
v_call: TRBV3-1/TRBV3-2
clone_size: .
cdr3_aa: CASSYGQGGSPLHF
cdr3_nt: TGTGCCAGCAGCTACGGACAGGGAGGGTCACCCCTCCACTTT